This T cell receptor beta chain was found in a study of shared clonotypes between healthy human individuals. Overall study results and limits: The sampled material consisted only of blood, and tissue repertoires are likely to differ. Larger richness was generally estimated for naive than memory subsets.

As defined, naive CD8 cells were CD45RO-negative and positively selected for CCR7, with terminally differentiated effector memory CD45RA+ cells excluded. Healthy adults negative for HIV, lacking recent acute infections or vaccinations, served as donors. Germline assignment: CDR1 SGHNT and CDR2 YENEEA. CDR3 size: 17 residues. Trimming shortened V by 5 bases and J by 0 bases, and 16 bases separated the two germline ends. With respect to this clone: The target antigen is unknown.

A deep-level run was used for the assay. Sequencing used immunoSEQ multiplex PCR; TCRdb keeps in-frame clones, though not all of them. Found here are about 2 million clones, approximately 94% of them singletons; the top ten hold 1% to 1.5%. The chain has TRBV11-3 and TRBJ2-2; D may be TRBD1 (5 bases). Material for sequencing was naive CD8+ T cells sorted from blood. The sequence derives from a man aged 18 to 29 in good health. The CDR3 loop reads CASSPRGRYPNTGELFF. CDR3 nucleotides: TGTGCCAGCAGCCCAAGGGGCAGATACCCGAACACCGGGGAGCTGTTTTTT.